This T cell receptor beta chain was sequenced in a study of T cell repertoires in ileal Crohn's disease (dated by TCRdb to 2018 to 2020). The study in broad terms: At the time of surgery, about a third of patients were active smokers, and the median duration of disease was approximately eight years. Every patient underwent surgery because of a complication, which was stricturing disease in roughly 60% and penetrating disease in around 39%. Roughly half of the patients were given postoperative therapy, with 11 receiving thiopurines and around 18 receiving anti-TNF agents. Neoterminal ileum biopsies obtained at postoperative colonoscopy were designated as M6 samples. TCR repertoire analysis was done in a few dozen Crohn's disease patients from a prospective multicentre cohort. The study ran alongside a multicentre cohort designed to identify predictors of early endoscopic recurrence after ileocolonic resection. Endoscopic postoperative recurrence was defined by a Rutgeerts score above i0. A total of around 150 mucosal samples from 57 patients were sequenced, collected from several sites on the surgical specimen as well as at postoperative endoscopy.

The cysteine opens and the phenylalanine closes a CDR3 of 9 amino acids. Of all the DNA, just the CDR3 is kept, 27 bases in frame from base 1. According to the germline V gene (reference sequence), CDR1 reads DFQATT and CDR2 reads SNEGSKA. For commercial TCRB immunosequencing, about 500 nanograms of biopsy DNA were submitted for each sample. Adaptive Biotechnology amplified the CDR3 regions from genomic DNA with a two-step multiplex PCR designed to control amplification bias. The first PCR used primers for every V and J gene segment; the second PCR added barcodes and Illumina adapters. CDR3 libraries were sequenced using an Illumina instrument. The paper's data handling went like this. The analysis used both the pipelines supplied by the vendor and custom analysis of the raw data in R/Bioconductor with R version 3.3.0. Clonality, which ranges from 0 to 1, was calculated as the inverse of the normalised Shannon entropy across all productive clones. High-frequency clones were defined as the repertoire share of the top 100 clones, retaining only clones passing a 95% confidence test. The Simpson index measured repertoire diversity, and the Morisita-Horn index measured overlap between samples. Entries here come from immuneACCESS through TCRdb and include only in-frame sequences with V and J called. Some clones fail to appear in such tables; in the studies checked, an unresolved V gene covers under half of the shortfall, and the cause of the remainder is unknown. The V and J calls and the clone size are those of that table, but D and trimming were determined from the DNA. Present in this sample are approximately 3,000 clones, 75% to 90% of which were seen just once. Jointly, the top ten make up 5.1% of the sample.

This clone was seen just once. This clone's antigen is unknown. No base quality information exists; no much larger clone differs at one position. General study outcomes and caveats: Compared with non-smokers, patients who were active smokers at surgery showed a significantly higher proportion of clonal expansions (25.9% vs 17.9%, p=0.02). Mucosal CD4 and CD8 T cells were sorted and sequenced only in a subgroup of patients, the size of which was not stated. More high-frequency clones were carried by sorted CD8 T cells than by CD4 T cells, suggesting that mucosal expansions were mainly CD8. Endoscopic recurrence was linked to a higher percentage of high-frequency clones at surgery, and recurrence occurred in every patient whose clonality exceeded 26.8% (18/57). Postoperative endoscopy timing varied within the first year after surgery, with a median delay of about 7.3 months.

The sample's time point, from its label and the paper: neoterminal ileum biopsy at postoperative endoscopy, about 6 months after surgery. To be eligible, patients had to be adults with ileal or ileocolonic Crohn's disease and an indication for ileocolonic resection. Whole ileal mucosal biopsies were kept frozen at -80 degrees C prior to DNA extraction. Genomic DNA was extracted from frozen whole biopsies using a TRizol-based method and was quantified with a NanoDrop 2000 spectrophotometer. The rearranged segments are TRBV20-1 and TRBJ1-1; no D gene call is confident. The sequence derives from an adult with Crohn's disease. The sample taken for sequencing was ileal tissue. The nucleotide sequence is TGCACAACGGGTGCTAGGGCTTTCTTT. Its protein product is CTTGARAFF.